The source of this T cell receptor beta chain is a study of OX40 agonist ivuxolimab in advanced cancers. About the study: Of the participants, more than 35% had some prior anti-PD-1, anti-PD-L1 or anti-CTLA-4 therapy, which was allowed.

The CDR3 spans 14 residues. The germline CDR1 and CDR2 sequences are MNHEY and SVGAGI. V lost 0 bases, J lost 6 bases, and 9 bases lay in between. This clone was recorded once. The sampling schedule covered blood at baseline, cycle 4 day 1, and cycle 7 day 1. Sequencing used immunoSEQ multiplex PCR; TCRdb keeps in-frame clones, though not all of them. The sample includes some 65,000 clones, about three quarters seen only once; the top ten take 1.6%. The rearrangement links TRBV6-5 to TRBJ1-5; D perhaps matches TRBD1 (6 bases). This sample comprised CD4+ or CD8+ T cells sorted from blood, obtained in a trial of the OX40 agonist ivuxolimab. The TCR comes from an adult with an advanced solid tumor such as melanoma, head and neck, liver or kidney cancer. CDR3 residues: CASSYSQGSQPQHF. Here the CDR3 DNA reads TGTGCCAGCAGTTACTCACAGGGATCTCAGCCCCAGCATTTT.